The next 18 T cell receptor beta chains were all read from a single sample in a study of vaccination and CD4 T cells after COVID-19. No antigen has been assigned to these receptors. Cultured CD4+ T cell DNA was sequenced using the Oncomine TCR Beta short-read assay. TCRdb fed the PCR reads into MiXCR, producing one record per CDR3 protein. The table has more than 13,000 distinct CDR3 sequences, 45% to 70% seen once; the top ten hold 7.5% to 9.5%. Treatment reported: approximately nine-day PBMC culture with coronavirus spike peptide pools or control peptides (ViraFEST assay). The material sequenced was CD4+ T cells from blood, cultured in vitro, taken before SARS-CoV-2 vaccination. The receptors stem from a human donor who had recovered from COVID-19.

This clonotype has just a few counts. The chain recombines TRBV20-1 with TRBJ2-3; D might be TRBD2 (6 bases). There are 14 residues in the CDR3. V dropped 6 bases and J dropped 0 bases, with 13 bases sitting between them. CDR1 is DFQATT, CDR2 SNEGSKA, per germline (reference sequence). The CDR3 region is CSARAGFSTDTQYF. The CDR3 DNA follows: TGCAGTGCCCGAGCGGGTTTTAGCACAGATACGCAGTATTTT.

J is TRBJ2-1 and V is TRBV20-1; 8 bases are shared with TRBD1. The trim removed 5 bases at V and 9 bases at J, leaving 3 bases unmatched. The CDR3 covers 11 residues. Germline CDR1 is DFQATT and CDR2 is SNEGSKA (reference sequence). The CDR3 DNA reads TGCAGTGCTGAGACAGGGGTTGAGCAGTTCTTC. Protein product: CSAETGVEQFF.

The table lists this clonotype with a few counts. This chain uses TRBV7-6 with TRBJ1-1, with a tentative D call TRBD1 (5 bases). The CDR3 is made up of 14 amino acids. The V end lost 5 bases, the J end lost 0 bases, and 10 bases lay between the germline ends. Germline CDR1 SGHVS, CDR2 FNYEAQ. As DNA, the CDR3 is TGTGCCAGCAGCGCTACAGGTTTGAACACTGAAGCTTTCTTT. Translation: CASSATGLNTEAFF.

This clonotype has a single count. The CDR3, as DNA: TGTGCCAGCAGCTTAGGTCGCCAGTCGGCCCTCCACTTT. Protein: CASSLGRQSALHF. The chain couples TRBV7-2 to TRBJ1-6; D uncertain. The V end lost 1 base, the J end lost 14 bases, and 12 bases lay between the germline ends. CDR3 length: 13 amino acids. Germline loops: CDR1 SGHTA, CDR2 FQGNSA.

This clonotype was recorded once. This chain links TRBV6-2 or TRBV6-3 with TRBJ2-6; 12 bases match TRBD2. CDR1 and CDR2 (germline): MNHEY, SVGEGT. This CDR3 is built from 17 residues. Trimming at V came to 6 bases and at J to 0 bases, leaving 3 bases not matched to a gene. The CDR3 spells CASRQLAGGSGANVLTF. The CDR3 region has the DNA TGTGCCAGCAGGCAACTAGCGGGGGGCTCTGGGGCCAACGTCCTGACTTTC.

This clonotype was seen only a few times. The CDR3 nucleotides are TGTGCCAGCAGCTTTGACGCACGGCTGGAAGCTTTCTTT. Its protein is CASSFDARLEAFF. V gene TRBV11-2 combines with J gene TRBJ1-1; D uncertain. CDR1 and CDR2 from the germline V gene are SGHAT and FQNNGV. V lost 3 bases and J lost 8, with 13 bases in between. This CDR3 comprises 13 residues. Full variable domain (missing parts from reference TRBV11-2 and TRBJ1-1): EAGVAQSPRYKIIEKRQSVAFWCNPISGHATLYWYQQILGQGPKLLIQFQNNGVVDDSQLPKDRFSAERLKGVDSTLKIQPAKLEDSAVYLCASSFDARLEAFFGQGTRLTVV.

This clonotype occurred once. This is likely an artifact of a read error, given a far larger clone one base away. The gene calls are TRBV11-1 and TRBJ1-2; tentative D call: TRBD1 (6 bases). Trimming took 2 bases from V and 0 from J, leaving 16 bases between them. The CDR3 runs to 17 residues. CDR1 is SGHAT, CDR2 FQDESV, per germline (reference sequence). Here the CDR3 DNA reads TGTGCCAGCAGCTTAATGGAGGGGGGCGGCGCTAACTATGGCTACACCTTC. It yields the protein CASSLMEGGGANYGYTF.

The chain joins TRBV29-1 to TRBJ2-5; 13 positions match TRBD2. Germline assignment: CDR1 SQVTM and CDR2 ANQGSEA. The CDR3 spans 17 residues. V shed 5 bases and J 3 bases; nucleotides not matched to a gene: 12. The CDR3 nucleotides read TGCAGCGTTCAAGGGGATCCGACTAGCGGGAGGAAAGAGACCCAGTACTTC. It specifies CSVQGDPTSGRKETQYF.

The V and J genes are TRBV11-3 and TRBJ1-1; D is unclear. CDR1 is SGHNT and CDR2 is YENEEA in the germline V gene. The V end lost 2 bases, the J end lost 0 bases, and 16 bases lay between the germline ends. This CDR3 contains 17 residues. In DNA form, the CDR3 reads TGTGCCAGCAGCTTATCGGGCGGGTCCCCGGTGAACACTGAAGCTTTCTTT. Residues: CASSLSGGSPVNTEAFF.

J is TRBJ1-1 and V is TRBV19; unclear D gene. The germline V gene has CDR1 LNHDA and CDR2 SQIVND (reference sequence). The CDR3 loop spans 14 amino acids. The V and J ends lost 4 bases and 1 base respectively, with 10 bases between them. The CDR3 DNA reads as TGTGCCAGTAGTAGGTCCAGTCCGAACACTGAAGCTTTCTTT. Translating it yields CASSRSSPNTEAFF. The complete variable domain, with remaining parts taken from reference TRBV19 and TRBJ1-1, reads DGGITQSPKYLFRKEGQNVTLSCEQNLNHDAMYWYRQDPGQGLRLIYYSQIVNDFQKGDIAEGYSVSREKKESFPLTVTSAQKNPTAFYLCASSRSSPNTEAFFGQGTRLTVV.

The chain uses TRBV20-1 and TRBJ2-5; a possible D gene is TRBD2 (6 bases). V lost 5 bases, J lost 1 base, and 14 bases lay in between. Germline V gene data show CDR1 as DFQATT and CDR2 as SNEGSKA (reference sequence). The CDR3 consists of 14 residues. CDR3 DNA: TGCAGTGCTGCCGCTACAGCGGGCCAAGAGACCCAGTACTTC. Amino acid sequence: CSAAATAGQETQYF.

The V and J genes are TRBV19 and TRBJ1-6, with D possibly being TRBD1 (5 bases). The CDR3 runs to 13 residues. Germline-derived CDR1 and CDR2 are LNHDA and SQIVND (reference sequence). Trimming left V 5 bases short and J 8 bases short, with 10 bases between. Written as DNA, the CDR3 is TGTGCCAGTAGTGTCTCCAGGGATTCACCCCTCCACTTT. It yields the protein CASSVSRDSPLHF.

This clonotype was seen more than once but under ten times. The junction departs from the called germline gene at one end, perhaps through a read error. This rearrangement joins TRBV5-3 to TRBJ1-2; D is perhaps TRBD1 (6 bases). TRBV5-3 counts as an open reading frame of uncertain function. The CDR3 has 14 amino acids. Here the CDR3 reads CASSLVRGADGYTF. As DNA, the CDR3 is TGTGCCAGCAGCTTGGTTCGGGGGGCGGATGGCTACACCTTC.

The gene calls are TRBV7-9 and TRBJ2-2, with no clear D. V lost 6 bases to trimming and J lost 0 bases, with 11 bases between them. Germline CDR1 and CDR2: SEHNR and FQNEAQ (reference sequence). The CDR3 extends over 15 amino acids. The CDR3 DNA follows: TGTGCCAGCAGTTACACAAAGGCGAACACCGGGGAGCTGTTTTTT. Translating it yields CASSYTKANTGELFF.

This sequence joins TRBV20-1 and TRBJ2-7; D is possibly TRBD1 or TRBD2 (5 bases each). This CDR3 contains 15 residues. V gave up 0 bases and J gave up 2 bases, with 14 bases separating them. The germline gives CDR1 DFQATT, CDR2 SNEGSKA (reference sequence). The CDR3 sequence is CSARDLTGGPYEQYF. CDR3 nucleotides: TGCAGTGCTAGAGATCTTACTGGGGGTCCCTACGAGCAGTACTTC.

This chain connects TRBV2 to TRBJ1-2; D is unclear. V gave up 0 bases and J gave up 4 bases, with 15 bases separating them. CDR3 length equals 16 residues. Looked up from germline, CDR1 is SNHLY and CDR2 is FYNNEI. CDR3 DNA sequence: TGTGCCAGCAGTGAAGCGCTTCGGGTACACGCCTATGGCTACACCTTC. This codes for CASSEALRVHAYGYTF.

The chain recombines TRBV20-1 with TRBJ1-1, with 9 nucleotides matching TRBD1. With 6 bases clipped from V and 6 bases from J, the junction kept 8 bases outside the gene matches. CDR3 length equals 13 residues. Germline lookup yields CDR1 DFQATT and CDR2 SNEGSKA (reference sequence). The CDR3 region is CSAANRGPAEAFF. The CDR3 DNA is TGCAGTGCGGCCAACAGGGGGCCCGCTGAAGCTTTCTTT.

This chain joins TRBV28 and TRBJ1-1; D unresolved. Germline loops: CDR1 MDHEN, CDR2 SYDVKM. The CDR3 is 12 residues long. V was trimmed by 5 bases and J by 4 bases, leaving 8 bases between them. CDR3 residues: CASSPYRTEAFF. Here the CDR3 DNA reads TGTGCCAGCAGTCCGTATCGCACTGAAGCTTTCTTT.